The 7 T cell receptor beta chains below were found in one sample sequenced in a study of CD8+ T cells in alopecia areata. In each case, RNA was isolated and then reverse transcribed into cDNA as the sequencing template. The assay was immunoSEQ multiplex PCR, and TCRdb's table has in-frame clones only and misses some. This sample has about 150,000 clones, with around three fifths found just once. The specimen comprised CD4+ T cells sorted from blood, sampled at week 0. The receptors here all came from a human donor with alopecia areata.

This chain links TRBV11-2 with TRBJ1-6; a weak D match, TRBD1 (5 bases). Germline V gene sequence: CDR1 SGHAT, CDR2 FQNNGV. The CDR3 has 14 amino acids. V was clipped by 6 bases and J by 7 bases, with 13 bases between them. The CDR3, as DNA: TGTGCCAGCAGAGGACAAAAATGGAATTCACCCCTCCACTTT. Protein product: CASRGQKWNSPLHF.

V gene TRBV5-1 combines with J gene TRBJ1-2; D gene ambiguous. This CDR3 is built from 12 residues. The germline V gene encodes CDR1 SGHRS and CDR2 YFSETQ. Trimming removed 4 bases at V and 8 bases at J, with 12 bases between. The CDR3 region has the DNA TGCGCCAGCAGCATCGACGGCAAGGGCTACACCTTC. Its translation: CASSIDGKGYTF.

The chain carries TRBV5-6 and TRBJ2-5; the match to TRBD1 covers 9 bases. Germline loops: CDR1 SGHDT, CDR2 YYEEEE. The CDR3 is made up of 17 amino acids. V was pared by 2 bases and J by 5 bases, with 13 bases of the junction left unmatched. The CDR3 nucleotides are TGTGCCAGCAGCTTCCGCTCTCGATACAGGGGGCTGGAGACCCAGTACTTC. This encodes CASSFRSRYRGLETQYF.

This clone was observed a few times. The J gene is TRBJ2-2, the V gene TRBV7-8; D unclear. The CDR3 length is 14 residues. CDR1 and CDR2 from the germline V gene are SGHVS and FQNEAQ. Deletions cut 5 bases from V and 6 bases from J, with 13 bases between. The CDR3 reads CASSPYSLAGELFF. The CDR3 nucleotides read TGTGCCAGCAGCCCTTACAGTTTGGCCGGGGAGCTGTTTTTT.

This chain connects TRBV4-2 to TRBJ2-1; TRBD2 agrees at 8 bases. CDR1 and CDR2 (germline): LGHNA, YNFKEQ. This CDR3 region has 16 residues. Trimming took 6 bases from V and 1 from J; bases not matched to a gene: 8. DNA of the CDR3: TGTGCCAGCAGTCCCTGGGTAGCGGGGTCCTACAATGAGCAGTTCTTC. Translating gives CASSPWVAGSYNEQFF.

On this clone itself: Additional DNA sequences in this sample encode the identical CDR3. This chain connects TRBV30 to TRBJ2-7; D gene ambiguous. Trimming took 0 bases from V and 4 from J, leaving 7 bases between them. From germline, CDR1 is GTSNPN and CDR2 SVGIG (reference sequence). The CDR3 spans 12 residues. CDR3: CAWSVSGYEQYF. As DNA, the CDR3 is TGTGCCTGGAGTGTCTCCGGGTACGAGCAGTACTTC. Combining the CDR3 with reference TRBV30 and TRBJ2-7 gives the whole variable domain SQTIHQWPATLVQPVGSPLSLECTVEGTSNPNLYWYRQAAGRGLQLLFYSVGIGQISSEVPQNLSASRPQDRQFILSSKKLLLSDSGFYLCAWSVSGYEQYFGPGTRLTVT.

The chain recombines TRBV2 with TRBJ2-1; D is perhaps TRBD1 (6 bases). Trimming removed 11 bases from V and 12 bases from J, with 11 bases in between. The CDR3 runs to 9 residues. CDR1 SNHLY and CDR2 FYNNEI come from the germline V gene. CDR3 residues: CAGRTAQFF. CDR3 bases: TGTGCCGGACGGACAGCGCAGTTCTTC.